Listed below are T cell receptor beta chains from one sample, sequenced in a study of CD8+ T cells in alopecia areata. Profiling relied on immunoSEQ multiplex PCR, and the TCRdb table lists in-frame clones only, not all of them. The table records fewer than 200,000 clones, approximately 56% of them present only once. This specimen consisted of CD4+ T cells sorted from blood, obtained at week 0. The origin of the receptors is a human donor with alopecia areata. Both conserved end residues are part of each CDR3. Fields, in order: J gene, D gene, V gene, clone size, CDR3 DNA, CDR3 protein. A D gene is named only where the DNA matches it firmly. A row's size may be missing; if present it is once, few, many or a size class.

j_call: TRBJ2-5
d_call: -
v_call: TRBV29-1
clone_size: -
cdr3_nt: TGCAGCGCCAAGGAGGGGGTAGAGACCCAGTACTTC
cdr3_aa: CSAKEGVETQYF

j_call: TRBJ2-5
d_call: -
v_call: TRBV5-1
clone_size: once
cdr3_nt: TGCGCCAGCAGCCCCTACCAAATCCAAGAGACCCAGTACTTC
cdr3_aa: CASSPYQIQETQYF

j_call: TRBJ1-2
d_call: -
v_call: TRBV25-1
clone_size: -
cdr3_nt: TGTGCCAGCAGTGGGACGGACAGAAACAGATATGGCTACACCTTC
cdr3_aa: CASSGTDRNRYGYTF

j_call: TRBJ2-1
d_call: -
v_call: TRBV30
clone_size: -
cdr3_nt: TGTGCCTATGGACGCTCGCTGTACAATGAGCAGTTCTTC
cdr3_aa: CAYGRSLYNEQFF

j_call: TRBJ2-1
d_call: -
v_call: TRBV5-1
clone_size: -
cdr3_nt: TGCGCCAGCAGCCCCACCGGGAATTACAATGAGCAGTTCTTC
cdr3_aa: CASSPTGNYNEQFF

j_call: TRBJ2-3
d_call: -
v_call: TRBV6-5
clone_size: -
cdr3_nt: TGTGCCAGCAGAGGACCCAACGGGGATACGCAGTATTTT
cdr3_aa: CASRGPNGDTQYF

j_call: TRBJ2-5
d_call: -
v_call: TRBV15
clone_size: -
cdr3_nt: TGTGCCACCAGCAGAGATCCGGGTCCCCAAGAGACCCAGTACTTC
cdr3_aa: CATSRDPGPQETQYF

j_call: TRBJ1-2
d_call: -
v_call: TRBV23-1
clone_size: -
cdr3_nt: TGCGCCAGCAGTCAAGACAGAGCACGCTATGGCTACACCTTC
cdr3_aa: CASSQDRARYGYTF

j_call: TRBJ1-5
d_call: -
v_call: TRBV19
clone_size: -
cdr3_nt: TGTGCCAGTAGTATAGAAAGGAGGGAGCATCAGCCCCAGCATTTT
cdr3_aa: CASSIERREHQPQHF

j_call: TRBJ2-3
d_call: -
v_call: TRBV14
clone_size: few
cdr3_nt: TGTGCCAGCAGCAAGGATGGATTAAGCACAGATACGCAGTATTTT
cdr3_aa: CASSKDGLSTDTQYF

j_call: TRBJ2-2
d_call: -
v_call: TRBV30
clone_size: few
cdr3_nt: TGTGCCTGGAGTAGGAGGGCAGGGCTGAACACCGGGGAGCTGTTTTTT
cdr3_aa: CAWSRRAGLNTGELFF

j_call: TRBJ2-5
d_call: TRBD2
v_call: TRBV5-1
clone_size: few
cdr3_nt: TGCGCCAGCAGCTTAAGCAGACTAGCTCCTTTAGAGACCCAGTACTTC
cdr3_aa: CASSLSRLAPLETQYF

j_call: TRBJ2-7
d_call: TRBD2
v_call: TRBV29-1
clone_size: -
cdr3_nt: TGCAGCGTTGTCGGGGCTAGCGGGGGGTCCCTCGGCGAGCAGTACTTC
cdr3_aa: CSVVGASGGSLGEQYF

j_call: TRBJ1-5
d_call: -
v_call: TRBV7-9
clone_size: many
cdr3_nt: TGTGCCAGCAGTTTATACTCACAGCCCCAGCATTTT
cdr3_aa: CASSLYSQPQHF

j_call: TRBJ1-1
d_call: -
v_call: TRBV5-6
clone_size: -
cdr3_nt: TGTGCCAGCAGCTTGGGGGGATCCACTGAAGCTTTCTTT
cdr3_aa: CASSLGGSTEAFF

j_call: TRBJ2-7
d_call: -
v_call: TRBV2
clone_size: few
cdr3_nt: TGTGCCAGCAGTGTTCTAGGGGTCGAGCAGTACTTC
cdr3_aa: CASSVLGVEQYF

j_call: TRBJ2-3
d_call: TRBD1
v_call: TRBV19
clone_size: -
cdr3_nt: TGTGCCAGTAGTATTTTAGGGGGCGAAGATACGCAGTATTTT
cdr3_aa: CASSILGGEDTQYF

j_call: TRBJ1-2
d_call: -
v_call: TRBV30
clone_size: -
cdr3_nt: TGTGCCTGGAGTTTAGGTGGGAATGGCTACACCTTC
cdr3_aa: CAWSLGGNGYTF

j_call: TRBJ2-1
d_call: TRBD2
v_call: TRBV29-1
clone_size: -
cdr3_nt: TGCAGCGTCGATACTAGCGGTTCCTACAATGAGCAGTTCTTC
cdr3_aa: CSVDTSGSYNEQFF

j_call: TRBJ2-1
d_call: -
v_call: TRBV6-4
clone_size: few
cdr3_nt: TGTGCCAGCAGCATCGAGGGGTTGGGTGAGCAGTTCTTC
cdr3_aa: CASSIEGLGEQFF

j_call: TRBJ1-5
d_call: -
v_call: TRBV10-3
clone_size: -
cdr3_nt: TGTGCCATCAGTGAGTCTGGACTGAGCAATCAGCCCCAGCATTTT
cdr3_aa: CAISESGLSNQPQHF

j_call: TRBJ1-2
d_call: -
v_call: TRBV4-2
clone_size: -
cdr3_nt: TGTGCCAGCAGCCAAGATCGGGCCGGCGGCTATGGCTACACCTTC
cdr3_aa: CASSQDRAGGYGYTF